What follows is one T cell receptor (beta chain) and its context. Its specificity is unknown. The sample is drawn from a study of T cells after yellow fever vaccination. Germline loops: CDR1 SGHTA, CDR2 FQGTGA. The V and J ends lost 5 bases and 3 bases respectively, with 10 bases between them. The CDR3 is 14 amino acids. Overall study findings and caveats: The CD4 compartment and the CD8 compartment contained a small share of clonotypes in common.

TCRdb independently ran MiXCR on the 5' RACE reads; one entry per CDR3 protein. Of hundreds of thousands of distinct CDR3 sequences listed, about a sixth are singletons. This chain uses TRBV7-3 with TRBJ2-2; D remains unclear. The starting material was PBMCs, obtained about 5 days after the first yellow fever vaccination. The sequence was collected from a young man who received the YFV17D yellow fever vaccine. This chain's CDR3 is CASSQRSDTGELFF. The CDR3 DNA sequence: TGTGCCAGCAGCCAGAGGTCAGACACCGGGGAGCTGTTTTTT. Drawing the rest from reference TRBV7-3 and TRBJ2-2, the complete variable domain is GAGVSQTPSNKVTEKGKYVELRCDPISGHTALYWYRQSLGQGPEFLIYFQGTGAADDSGLPNDRFFAVRPEGSVSTLKIQRTERGDSAVYLCASSQRSDTGELFFGEGSRLTVL.